Listed below are T cell receptor beta chains from one sample, sequenced in a study of molecular identifiers for immune sequencing clone quantification. TCRdb re-called the PCR reads through MiXCR, storing one row per CDR3 protein. The table shows hundreds of thousands of distinct CDR3 sequences, with 20% to 25% occurring only once. The sequenced sample consisted of naive CD8+ T cells from blood, with Jurkat cell RNA spiked in. The receptor source for this set is a human donor in good health. Some libraries in this study had Jurkat cell RNA spiked in. The CDR3 runs from the conserved cysteine through the conserved F or W. The order of the fields is J gene, V gene, D gene, clone size, CDR3 DNA, CDR3 protein. The D gene is left open where the match is weak. Only part of the rows carry a size: once, few, many, or a class if the clone is expanded.

j_gene: TRBJ2-7
v_gene: TRBV20-1
d_gene: TRBD2
abundance: NA
CDR3nt: TGCAGTGCTAGAGATGGGCTAGCGGGAGCCTACGAGCAGTACTTC
CDR3aa: CSARDGLAGAYEQYF

j_gene: TRBJ2-2
v_gene: TRBV10-3
d_gene: NA
abundance: NA
CDR3nt: TGTGCCATCAGTGAGTCCGGACGAGGTTGGACCGGGGAGCTGTTTTTT
CDR3aa: CAISESGRGWTGELFF

j_gene: TRBJ1-3
v_gene: TRBV28
d_gene: TRBD1
abundance: many
CDR3nt: TGTGCCAGCAGTGCGACAGGGGATGGAAACACCATATATTTT
CDR3aa: CASSATGDGNTIYF

j_gene: TRBJ1-6
v_gene: TRBV6-7
d_gene: NA
abundance: many
CDR3nt: TGTGCCCTCGATCCGGACAAGTCACCCCTCCACTTT
CDR3aa: CALDPDKSPLHF

j_gene: TRBJ1-1
v_gene: TRBV4-3
d_gene: TRBD1
abundance: many
CDR3nt: TGCGCCAGCAGCCGAGATTCGGGACAGCTAAACACTGAAGCTTTCTTT
CDR3aa: CASSRDSGQLNTEAFF

j_gene: TRBJ2-2
v_gene: TRBV27
d_gene: NA
abundance: many
CDR3nt: TGTGCCAGCAGTTTATCAGGGTCGGGCACCGGGGAGCTGTTTTTT
CDR3aa: CASSLSGSGTGELFF

j_gene: TRBJ2-7
v_gene: TRBV19
d_gene: NA
abundance: NA
CDR3nt: TGTGCCACCGAGGGGGGGTACGAGCAGTACTTC
CDR3aa: CATEGGYEQYF

j_gene: TRBJ1-1
v_gene: TRBV12-3/TRBV12-4
d_gene: NA
abundance: many
CDR3nt: TGTGCCAGCAGCCGACCGGCGATGAACACTGAAGCTTTCTTT
CDR3aa: CASSRPAMNTEAFF

j_gene: TRBJ2-3
v_gene: TRBV6-1
d_gene: NA
abundance: many
CDR3nt: TGTGCCAGCAGACATATCGGACAGAGCGCAGATACGCAGTATTTT
CDR3aa: CASRHIGQSADTQYF

j_gene: TRBJ2-1
v_gene: TRBV7-2
d_gene: NA
abundance: NA
CDR3nt: TGTGCCAGCAACAGCCGTAGCGCCAGCTCCTACAATGGGCAGTTCTTC
CDR3aa: CASNSRSASSYNGQFF

j_gene: TRBJ2-7
v_gene: TRBV7-9
d_gene: NA
abundance: many
CDR3nt: TGTGCCAGCGCGTTCAGCTCCTACGAGCAGTACTTC
CDR3aa: CASAFSSYEQYF

j_gene: TRBJ2-7
v_gene: TRBV6-5
d_gene: NA
abundance: many
CDR3nt: TGTGCCAGCAGTTACTTTTCGGCGGGGACCTACGAGCAGTACTTC
CDR3aa: CASSYFSAGTYEQYF

j_gene: TRBJ1-4
v_gene: TRBV4-1
d_gene: TRBD1
abundance: many
CDR3nt: TGCGCCAGCAGCCAAACAACAGGGGGCGGTGAAAAACTGTTTTTT
CDR3aa: CASSQTTGGGEKLFF

j_gene: TRBJ2-7
v_gene: TRBV11-2
d_gene: NA
abundance: NA
CDR3nt: TGTGCCAGCAGCGGGGTTCCGGGACGGGATTACGAGCAGTACTTC
CDR3aa: CASSGVPGRDYEQYF

j_gene: TRBJ2-1
v_gene: TRBV6-8
d_gene: TRBD2
abundance: many
CDR3nt: TGTGCCAGAGCTAGCGGCCCCTACAATGAGCAGTTCTTC
CDR3aa: CARASGPYNEQFF

j_gene: TRBJ2-1
v_gene: TRBV7-6
d_gene: NA
abundance: many
CDR3nt: TGTGCCAGCAGCCTCACTGGCGGAGATTACAATGAGCAGTTCTTC
CDR3aa: CASSLTGGDYNEQFF

j_gene: TRBJ2-3
v_gene: TRBV9
d_gene: NA
abundance: many
CDR3nt: TGTGCCAGCAGCGGAGACTCAGATACGCAGTATTTT
CDR3aa: CASSGDSDTQYF

j_gene: TRBJ1-6
v_gene: TRBV19
d_gene: NA
abundance: few
CDR3nt: TGTGCCAGTAGTACCGGGACATCCAGGTCCTATAATTCACCCCTCCACTTT
CDR3aa: CASSTGTSRSYNSPLHF

j_gene: TRBJ2-3
v_gene: TRBV7-9
d_gene: TRBD2
abundance: many
CDR3nt: TGTGCCAGCAGCTCGACTAGCTCAGATACGCAGTATTTT
CDR3aa: CASSSTSSDTQYF

j_gene: TRBJ2-3
v_gene: TRBV11-2
d_gene: TRBD2
abundance: few
CDR3nt: TGTGCCAGCAGCTTAGTGGCGGGGAGGGCCCCAGATACGCAGTATTTT
CDR3aa: CASSLVAGRAPDTQYF

j_gene: TRBJ1-1
v_gene: TRBV4-1
d_gene: NA
abundance: few
CDR3nt: TGCGTCAGCAGCCATCCCCCCACTGAAGCTTTCTTT
CDR3aa: CVSSHPPTEAFF

j_gene: TRBJ1-5
v_gene: TRBV12-3/TRBV12-4
d_gene: NA
abundance: many
CDR3nt: TGTGCCAGCAGTATGGGAGGCGAACATCAGCCCCAGCATTTT
CDR3aa: CASSMGGEHQPQHF

j_gene: TRBJ2-3
v_gene: TRBV24-1
d_gene: TRBD2
abundance: few
CDR3nt: TGTGCCACCAGTGATTCCGGGACTAGGCAGTATTTT
CDR3aa: CATSDSGTRQYF

j_gene: TRBJ2-2
v_gene: TRBV19
d_gene: NA
abundance: NA
CDR3nt: TGTGCCAGTAGTATAAAGGTCATAGGGAGCAGATCGAACACCGGGGAGCTGTTTTTT
CDR3aa: CASSIKVIGSRSNTGELFF

j_gene: TRBJ2-3
v_gene: TRBV29-1
d_gene: TRBD2
abundance: many
CDR3nt: TGCAGCACAACTAGCGGGAGGCGGGCTAGCACAGATACGCAGTATTTT
CDR3aa: CSTTSGRRASTDTQYF

j_gene: TRBJ2-1
v_gene: TRBV11-2
d_gene: NA
abundance: many
CDR3nt: TGTGCCAGCAGCTTATTTGTCCATGAGCAGTTCTTC
CDR3aa: CASSLFVHEQFF

j_gene: TRBJ1-2
v_gene: TRBV7-9
d_gene: NA
abundance: many
CDR3nt: TGTGCCAGCAGCTTAGAGGGGAACTTGGGCTACACCTTC
CDR3aa: CASSLEGNLGYTF

j_gene: TRBJ1-1
v_gene: TRBV6-2/TRBV6-3
d_gene: NA
abundance: many
CDR3nt: TGTGCCAGCAGTAATCCCCACCCTGAAGCTTTCTTT
CDR3aa: CASSNPHPEAFF

j_gene: TRBJ1-5
v_gene: TRBV27
d_gene: NA
abundance: NA
CDR3nt: TGTGCCAGCGGTTTTCTTGCCCCCGGAGGAAGCAATCAGCCCCAGCATTTT
CDR3aa: CASGFLAPGGSNQPQHF

j_gene: TRBJ2-5
v_gene: TRBV29-1
d_gene: TRBD2
abundance: NA
CDR3nt: TGCAGCGTTGATACTAGCGGGAGGAGGCAAGAGACCCAGTACTTC
CDR3aa: CSVDTSGRRQETQYF

j_gene: TRBJ2-5
v_gene: TRBV14
d_gene: NA
abundance: many
CDR3nt: TGTGCCAGCAGCCAAGATCGTCTCCCGGGGCAGGGGCTCCAAGAGACCCAGTACTTC
CDR3aa: CASSQDRLPGQGLQETQYF

j_gene: TRBJ1-5
v_gene: TRBV7-9
d_gene: TRBD1
abundance: many
CDR3nt: TGTGCCAGCAGCTCCTCGGACAGGGCCAATCAGCCCCAGCATTTT
CDR3aa: CASSSSDRANQPQHF

j_gene: TRBJ2-7
v_gene: TRBV3-1
d_gene: TRBD2
abundance: few
CDR3nt: TGTGCCAGCAGCCCGACTAGCGGGGGGGGCGAGCAGTACTTC
CDR3aa: CASSPTSGGGEQYF

j_gene: TRBJ2-1
v_gene: TRBV7-9
d_gene: NA
abundance: many
CDR3nt: TGTGCCAGCAGCTTAGCCCTCACCTCCTACAATGAGCAGTTCTTC
CDR3aa: CASSLALTSYNEQFF

j_gene: TRBJ2-7
v_gene: TRBV4-3
d_gene: TRBD2
abundance: many
CDR3nt: TGCGCCAGCAGCCAAGGAGCGGGGGGGCGGTACGAGCAGTACTTC
CDR3aa: CASSQGAGGRYEQYF

j_gene: TRBJ1-2
v_gene: TRBV30
d_gene: NA
abundance: many
CDR3nt: TGTGCCTGGAGTAGCTATGGCTACACCTTC
CDR3aa: CAWSSYGYTF

j_gene: TRBJ1-4
v_gene: TRBV28
d_gene: TRBD1
abundance: many
CDR3nt: TGTGCCAGCAGTTTATACAGGGGGCTCACTAATGAAAAACTGTTTTTT
CDR3aa: CASSLYRGLTNEKLFF

j_gene: TRBJ1-2
v_gene: TRBV7-9
d_gene: NA
abundance: NA
CDR3nt: TGTGCCAGCAGCGAGCAGGGGTTTAGCAACTATGGCTACACCTTC
CDR3aa: CASSEQGFSNYGYTF

j_gene: TRBJ1-5
v_gene: TRBV20-1
d_gene: NA
abundance: NA
CDR3nt: TGCAGTGCTAGAGATAGCGGGGTAGGTCAGCCCCAGCATTTT
CDR3aa: CSARDSGVGQPQHF

j_gene: TRBJ1-5
v_gene: TRBV4-1
d_gene: TRBD1
abundance: NA
CDR3nt: TGCGCCAGCAGCCCTTTGTTGGGACAGGGGGATTCGTTTAGCAATCAGCCCCAGCATTTT
CDR3aa: CASSPLLGQGDSFSNQPQHF

j_gene: TRBJ2-7
v_gene: TRBV2
d_gene: NA
abundance: many
CDR3nt: TGTGCCAGCATGGGGCTAGAGTCCTACGAGCAGTACTTC
CDR3aa: CASMGLESYEQYF

j_gene: TRBJ2-7
v_gene: TRBV7-2
d_gene: TRBD1
abundance: many
CDR3nt: TGTGCCAGCAGCTGGGACAGGGGCCACGAGCAGTACTTC
CDR3aa: CASSWDRGHEQYF

j_gene: TRBJ1-3
v_gene: TRBV10-3
d_gene: NA
abundance: few
CDR3nt: TGTGCCATCAGTGAAGAACAGCTCTCTGGAAACACCATATATTTT
CDR3aa: CAISEEQLSGNTIYF

j_gene: TRBJ2-5
v_gene: TRBV13
d_gene: TRBD2
abundance: few
CDR3nt: TGTGCCAGCAGCCAAGGTACTAGCGGGTTGAACCAAGAGACCCAGTACTTC
CDR3aa: CASSQGTSGLNQETQYF

j_gene: TRBJ1-3
v_gene: TRBV12-3/TRBV12-4
d_gene: NA
abundance: many
CDR3nt: TGTGCCAGCAGAGACATGGGAAACACCATATATTTT
CDR3aa: CASRDMGNTIYF

j_gene: TRBJ2-3
v_gene: TRBV4-3
d_gene: TRBD2
abundance: NA
CDR3nt: TGCGCCAGCAGCCAAGAACCTCTAGCGGGAGGGTCAGATACGCAGTGTTTT
CDR3aa: CASSQEPLAGGSDTQCF

j_gene: TRBJ1-2
v_gene: TRBV6-2/TRBV6-3
d_gene: NA
abundance: few
CDR3nt: TGTGCCAGCAGTTACTCCGGGGGAAGTGACTATGGCTACACCTTC
CDR3aa: CASSYSGGSDYGYTF

j_gene: TRBJ2-1
v_gene: TRBV10-3
d_gene: TRBD2
abundance: many
CDR3nt: TGTGCCATCAGTGCTTCCGCGACTAGCGGGGGCAATGAGCAGTTCTTC
CDR3aa: CAISASATSGGNEQFF

j_gene: TRBJ1-2
v_gene: TRBV7-9
d_gene: TRBD1
abundance: many
CDR3nt: TGTGCCAGCAGCTTAATCTCCAGGGGGCTAGGCTACACCTTC
CDR3aa: CASSLISRGLGYTF

j_gene: TRBJ1-3
v_gene: TRBV5-6
d_gene: TRBD1
abundance: NA
CDR3nt: TGTGCCAGCAGCTGGGGGGACAGCTTCTCTGGAAACACCATATATTTT
CDR3aa: CASSWGDSFSGNTIYF

j_gene: TRBJ2-7
v_gene: TRBV7-2
d_gene: NA
abundance: many
CDR3nt: TGTGCCAGCAGCTTGAGGTCGGATGAGCAGTACTTC
CDR3aa: CASSLRSDEQYF

j_gene: TRBJ2-7
v_gene: TRBV7-2
d_gene: NA
abundance: many
CDR3nt: TGTGCCAGCAGCTTACCCCCCCGGTTCGAGCAGTACTTC
CDR3aa: CASSLPPRFEQYF

j_gene: TRBJ1-3
v_gene: TRBV7-2
d_gene: NA
abundance: many
CDR3nt: TGTGCCAGCAGCTTAAGCCCCGGGGGAACCGGAAACACCATATATTTT
CDR3aa: CASSLSPGGTGNTIYF

j_gene: TRBJ2-7
v_gene: TRBV11-3
d_gene: NA
abundance: NA
CDR3nt: TGTGCCAGCAGCCAAAGACATTTGTTTGGCGAGCAGTACTTC
CDR3aa: CASSQRHLFGEQYF

j_gene: TRBJ1-4
v_gene: TRBV4-1
d_gene: NA
abundance: many
CDR3nt: TGCGCCAGCAGCCAAGATACAGACCGGTGGGAAAAACTGTTTTTT
CDR3aa: CASSQDTDRWEKLFF

j_gene: TRBJ2-5
v_gene: TRBV13
d_gene: TRBD2
abundance: many
CDR3nt: TGTGCCAGCAGCCCAGGGACTAGCGGGAGCCGGACCCAGTACTTC
CDR3aa: CASSPGTSGSRTQYF